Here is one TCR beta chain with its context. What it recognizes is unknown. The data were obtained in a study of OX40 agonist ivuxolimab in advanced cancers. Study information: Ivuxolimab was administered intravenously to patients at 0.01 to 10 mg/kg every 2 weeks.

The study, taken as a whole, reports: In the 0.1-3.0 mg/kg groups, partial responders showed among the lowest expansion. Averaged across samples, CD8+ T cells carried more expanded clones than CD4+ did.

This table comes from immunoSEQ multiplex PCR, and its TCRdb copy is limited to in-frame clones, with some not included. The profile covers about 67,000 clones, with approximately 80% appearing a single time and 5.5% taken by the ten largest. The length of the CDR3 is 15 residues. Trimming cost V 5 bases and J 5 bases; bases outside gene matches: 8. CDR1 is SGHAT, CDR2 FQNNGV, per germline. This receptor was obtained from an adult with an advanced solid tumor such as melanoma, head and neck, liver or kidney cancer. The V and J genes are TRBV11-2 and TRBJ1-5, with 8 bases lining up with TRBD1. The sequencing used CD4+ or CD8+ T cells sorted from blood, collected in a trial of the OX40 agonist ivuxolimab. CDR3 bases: TGTGCCAGCAGCGATCAGAGACAGGGGCATCAGCCCCAGCATTTT. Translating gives CASSDQRQGHQPQHF.